The sequence of this T cell receptor beta chain was determined in a study of blood T cell repertoires in COVID-19. Libraries were prepared by immunoSEQ multiplex PCR; TCRdb keeps only in-frame clonotypes and omits some of them. This sample has approximately 350,000 clones, with more than 70% found just once. Trimming took 3 bases from V and 3 from J; bases not matched to a gene: 2. Per germline, CDR1 KGHSH and CDR2 LQKENI. The CDR3 consists of 15 residues. The receptor was derived from a woman aged 25-40 years with COVID-19, enrolled during active disease. This chain uses TRBV18 with TRBJ2-2; 9 nucleotides align to TRBD1. The sample taken for sequencing was peripheral blood. CDR3 loop: CASSPRTGDTGELFF. The DNA of the CDR3 is TGTGCCAGCTCACCTCGGACAGGGGACACCGGGGAGCTGTTTTTT.